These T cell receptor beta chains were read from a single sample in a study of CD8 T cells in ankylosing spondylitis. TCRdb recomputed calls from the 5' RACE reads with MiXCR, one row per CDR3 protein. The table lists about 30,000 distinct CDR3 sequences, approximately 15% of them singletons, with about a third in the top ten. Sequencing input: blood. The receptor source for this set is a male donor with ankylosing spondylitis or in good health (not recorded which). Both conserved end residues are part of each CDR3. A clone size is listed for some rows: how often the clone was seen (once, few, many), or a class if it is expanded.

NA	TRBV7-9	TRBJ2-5	CASSSGTSQQETQYF
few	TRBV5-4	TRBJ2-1	CASSFDGNEQFF
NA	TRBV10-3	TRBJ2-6	CAISELGGANVLTF
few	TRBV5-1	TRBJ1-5	CASRGDSNQPQHF
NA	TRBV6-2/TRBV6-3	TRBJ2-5	CASKPAARETQYF
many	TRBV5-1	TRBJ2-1	CASSLYGYNEQFF
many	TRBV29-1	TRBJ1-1	CSVRQGNTEAFF
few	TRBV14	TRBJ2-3	CASSQAGSPDTQYF
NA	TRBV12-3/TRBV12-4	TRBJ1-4	CASSPDRAGEKLFF
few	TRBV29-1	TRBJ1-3	CSVDGGGNTIYF
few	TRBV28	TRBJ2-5	CASSLQGGSQYF
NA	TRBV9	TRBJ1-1	CASSVDRWSTEAFF
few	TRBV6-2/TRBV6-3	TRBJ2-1	CASIFGGPSNEQFF
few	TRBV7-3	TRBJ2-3	CASSSGTSGSTDTQYF
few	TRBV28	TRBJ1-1	CASRAYRNTEAFF
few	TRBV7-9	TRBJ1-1	CASSQRNTEAFF
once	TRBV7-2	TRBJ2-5	CASSWDRGVQYF
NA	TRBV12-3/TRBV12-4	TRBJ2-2	CASSRIAGPNTGELFF
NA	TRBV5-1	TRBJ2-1	CASSLTSPPGDEQFF
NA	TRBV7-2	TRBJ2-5	CASSFRETQYF
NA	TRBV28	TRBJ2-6	CASSRVYFGANVLTF
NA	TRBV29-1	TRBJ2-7	CSVGLAGGYEQYF
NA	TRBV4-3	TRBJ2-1	CASSQYRGDEQFF
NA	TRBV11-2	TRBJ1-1	CASSLDPTTEAFF
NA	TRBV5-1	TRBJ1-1	CASSSGGGRRTEAFF
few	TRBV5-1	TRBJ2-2	CASSFLSSGIENTGELFF
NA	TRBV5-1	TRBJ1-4	CASSRGGSSNEKLFF
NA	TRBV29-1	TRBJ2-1	CSVQTSGSNEQFF
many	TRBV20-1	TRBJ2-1	CSAQTSGIYNEQFF
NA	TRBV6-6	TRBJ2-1	CASSYTTNNEQFF
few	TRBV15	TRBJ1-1	CATSSDRNTEAFF
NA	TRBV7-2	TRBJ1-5	CASSLDRGGQPQHF
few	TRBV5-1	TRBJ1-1	CASSPGQGAVTEAFF
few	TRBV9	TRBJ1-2	CASSVAGGTNYGYTF
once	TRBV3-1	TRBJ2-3	CASSQQRGGQDTQYF
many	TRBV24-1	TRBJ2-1	CATSDLKDRGDEQFF
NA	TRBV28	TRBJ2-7	CASSLYGEGKQYF
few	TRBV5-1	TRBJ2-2	CASSLDGGTTGELFF
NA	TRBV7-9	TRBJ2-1	CASSSLGQGNEQFF
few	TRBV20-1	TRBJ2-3	CSPVRAGTDTQYF
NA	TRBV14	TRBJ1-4	CASSQVRGRGNEKLFF